The entry below gives a single TCR beta chain sequence along with its context. The sample comes from a study of technical replicates of blood from a handful of donors. The repertoire was sequenced with immunoSEQ multiplex PCR; TCRdb's copy has only in-frame clones and lacks some. Of about 75,000 clones listed, about 97% are singletons. This TCR was sampled from a human donor in good health. Sequenced sample: T cells isolated from PBMCs.

The CDR3 reads CASSVDGTGNQPQHF. The CDR3 coding sequence is TGTGCCAGCAGCGTGGACGGGACAGGGAATCAGCCCCAGCATTTT. The chain is built from TRBV5-4 and TRBJ1-5; 9 positions match TRBD1. The CDR3 length is 15 residues. The J segment lost 4 bases and the V segment lost 4 bases, leaving 6 bases of the junction unmatched. Germline V gene lookup returns CDR1 SGHNT and CDR2 YYREEE (reference sequence).